The clone carrying this T cell receptor beta chain was seen a few times. Its target is unknown. The sample is drawn from a study of identical twins. Study-wide results and caveats: Within beta out-of-frame sequences, the excess sharing observed between twins was weaker.

A universal primer site was created by template switching, with the cDNA bearing unique molecular identifiers. TCRdb recomputed calls from the 5' RACE reads with MiXCR, one row per CDR3 protein. The repertoire has roughly 570,000 distinct CDR3 sequences, 7.5% to 10% of them found once; the top ten carry roughly 3.2%. In germline, CDR1 is MGHDK, CDR2 SYGVNS. This CDR3 has 18 residues. The ends lost 1 base at V and 2 bases at J; junction bases unmatched: 8. These data were also filed under a second study, of yellow fever vaccine responses in identical twins.

Sequencing was done on a sample of PBMCs. This sequence was found in a woman in her late teens or twenties in good health. The chain links TRBV25-1 to TRBJ2-3; 11 nucleotides agree with TRBD2. The CDR3 protein is CASSELGGLADLTDTQYF. CDR3 sequence (DNA): TGTGCCAGCAGTGAATTGGGGGGACTAGCGGACCTCACAGATACGCAGTATTTT. Looking up the rest from reference TRBV25-1 and TRBJ2-3 gives the full variable domain: EADIYQTPRYLVIGTGKKITLECSQTMGHDKMYWYQQDPGMELHLIHYSYGVNSTEKGDLSSESTVSRIRTEHFPLTLESARPSHTSQYLCASSELGGLADLTDTQYFGPGTRLTVL.